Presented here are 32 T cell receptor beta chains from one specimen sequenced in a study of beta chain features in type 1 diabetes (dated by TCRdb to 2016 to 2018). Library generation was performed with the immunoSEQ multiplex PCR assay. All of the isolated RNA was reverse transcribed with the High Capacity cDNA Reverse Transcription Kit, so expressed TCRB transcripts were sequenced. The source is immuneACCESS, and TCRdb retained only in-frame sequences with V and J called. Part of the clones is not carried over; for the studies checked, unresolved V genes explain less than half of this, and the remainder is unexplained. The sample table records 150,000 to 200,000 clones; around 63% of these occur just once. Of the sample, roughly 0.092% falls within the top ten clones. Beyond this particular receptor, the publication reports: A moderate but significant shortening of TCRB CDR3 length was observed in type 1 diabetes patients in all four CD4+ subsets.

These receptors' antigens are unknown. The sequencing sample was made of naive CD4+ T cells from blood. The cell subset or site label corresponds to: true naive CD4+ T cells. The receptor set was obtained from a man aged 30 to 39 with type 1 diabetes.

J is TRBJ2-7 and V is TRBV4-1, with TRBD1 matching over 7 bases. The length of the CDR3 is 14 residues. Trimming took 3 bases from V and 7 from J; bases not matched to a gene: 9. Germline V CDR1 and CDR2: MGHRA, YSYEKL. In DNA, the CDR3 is TGCGCCAGCAGCCATATAGACAGGGAAGAAGAGCAGTACTTC. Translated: CASSHIDREEEQYF.

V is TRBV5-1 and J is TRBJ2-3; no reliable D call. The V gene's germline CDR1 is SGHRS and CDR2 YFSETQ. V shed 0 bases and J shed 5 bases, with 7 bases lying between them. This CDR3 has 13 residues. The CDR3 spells CASSLGTIDTQYF. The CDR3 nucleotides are TGCGCCAGCAGCTTGGGGACGATAGATACGCAGTATTTT.

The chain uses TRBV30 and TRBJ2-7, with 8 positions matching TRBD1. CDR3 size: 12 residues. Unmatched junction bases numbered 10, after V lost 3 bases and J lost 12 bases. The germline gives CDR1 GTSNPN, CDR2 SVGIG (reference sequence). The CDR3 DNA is TGTGCCTGGAGACCCCCCGGCGGACAGGGGTACTTC. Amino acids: CAWRPPGGQGYF. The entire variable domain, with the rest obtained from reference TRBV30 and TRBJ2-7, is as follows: SQTIHQWPATLVQPVGSPLSLECTVEGTSNPNLYWYRQAAGRGLQLLFYSVGIGQISSEVPQNLSASRPQDRQFILSSKKLLLSDSGFYLCAWRPPGGQGYFGPGTRLTVT.

The CDR3 nucleotides read TGTGCCTGGAGAGAAACAGGGGTTGGTGAGGGCACTGAAGCTTTCTTT. This codes for CAWRETGVGEGTEAFF. V gene TRBV30 combines with J gene TRBJ1-1; 7 nucleotides match TRBD1. V shed 3 bases and J 4 bases; nucleotides not matched to a gene: 14. Per the germline V gene, CDR1 is GTSNPN and CDR2 is SVGIG (reference sequence). The CDR3 loop spans 16 amino acids.

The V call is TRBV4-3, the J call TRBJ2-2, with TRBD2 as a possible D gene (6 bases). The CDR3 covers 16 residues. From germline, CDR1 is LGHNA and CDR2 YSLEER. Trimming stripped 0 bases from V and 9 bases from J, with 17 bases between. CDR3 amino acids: CASSQDLGTDERELFF. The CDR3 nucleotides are TGCGCCAGCAGCCAAGATCTTGGGACTGACGAGCGGGAGCTGTTTTTT.

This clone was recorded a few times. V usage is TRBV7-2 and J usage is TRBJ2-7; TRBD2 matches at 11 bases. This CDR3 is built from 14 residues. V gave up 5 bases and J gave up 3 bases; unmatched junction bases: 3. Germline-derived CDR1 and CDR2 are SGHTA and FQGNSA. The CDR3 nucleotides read TGTGCCAGCAGCCCGGGACTAGCGGTCTACGAGCAGTACTTC. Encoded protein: CASSPGLAVYEQYF.

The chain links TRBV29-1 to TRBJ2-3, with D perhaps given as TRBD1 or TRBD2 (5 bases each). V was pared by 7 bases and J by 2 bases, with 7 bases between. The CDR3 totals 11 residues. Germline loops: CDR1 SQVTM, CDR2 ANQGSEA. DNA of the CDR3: TGCAGCGGAGGGGCCACAGATACGCAGTATTTT. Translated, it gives CSGGATDTQYF.

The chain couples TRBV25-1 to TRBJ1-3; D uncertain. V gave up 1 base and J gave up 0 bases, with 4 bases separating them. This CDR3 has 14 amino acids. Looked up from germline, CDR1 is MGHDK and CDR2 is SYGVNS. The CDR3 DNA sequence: TGTGCCAGCAGTGAATTCAACTCTGGAAACACCATATATTTT. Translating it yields CASSEFNSGNTIYF.

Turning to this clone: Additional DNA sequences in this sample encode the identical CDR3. This chain's CDR3 is CASSVQSSGNTIYF. The DNA of the CDR3 is TGTGCCAGCAGCGTTCAGAGCTCTGGAAACACCATATATTTT. The chain links TRBV9 to TRBJ1-3, with unresolved D. Trimming left V 2 bases short and J 0 bases short, with 6 bases between. The germline CDR1 and CDR2 sequences are SGDLS and YYNGEE. The CDR3 extends over 14 amino acids.

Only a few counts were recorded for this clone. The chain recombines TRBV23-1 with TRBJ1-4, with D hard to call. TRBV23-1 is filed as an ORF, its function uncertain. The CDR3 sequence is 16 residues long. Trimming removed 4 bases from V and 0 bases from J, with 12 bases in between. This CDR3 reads CASSLLDLPTNEKLFF. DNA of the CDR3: TGCGCCAGCAGTCTACTCGACCTCCCAACTAATGAAAAACTGTTTTTT.

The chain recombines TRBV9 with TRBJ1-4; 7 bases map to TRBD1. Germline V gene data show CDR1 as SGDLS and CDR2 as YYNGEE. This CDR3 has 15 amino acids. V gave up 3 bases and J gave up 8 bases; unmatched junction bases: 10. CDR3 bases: TGTGCCAGCAGCGCCGAACAGGGGTATAACGAAAAACTGTTTTTT. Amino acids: CASSAEQGYNEKLFF.

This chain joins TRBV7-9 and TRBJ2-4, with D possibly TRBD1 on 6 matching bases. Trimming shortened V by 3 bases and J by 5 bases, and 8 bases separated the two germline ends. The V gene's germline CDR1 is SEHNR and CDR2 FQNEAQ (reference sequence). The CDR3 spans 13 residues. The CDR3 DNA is TGTGCCAGCAGCTTCCGGACAGAAAACATTCAGTACTTC. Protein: CASSFRTENIQYF.

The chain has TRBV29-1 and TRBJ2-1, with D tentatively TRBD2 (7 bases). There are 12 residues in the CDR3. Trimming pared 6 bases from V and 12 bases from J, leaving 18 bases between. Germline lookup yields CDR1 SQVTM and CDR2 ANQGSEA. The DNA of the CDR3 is TGCAGCGTCCGAGGCGGGGGCTCCGGGCAGTTCTTC. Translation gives CSVRGGGSGQFF.

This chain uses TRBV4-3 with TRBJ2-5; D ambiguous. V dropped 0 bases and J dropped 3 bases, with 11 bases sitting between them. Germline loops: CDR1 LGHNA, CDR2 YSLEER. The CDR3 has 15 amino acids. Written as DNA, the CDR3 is TGCGCCAGCAGCCAAGAAAGGGCCTGGAAAGAGACCCAGTACTTC. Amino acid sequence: CASSQERAWKETQYF.

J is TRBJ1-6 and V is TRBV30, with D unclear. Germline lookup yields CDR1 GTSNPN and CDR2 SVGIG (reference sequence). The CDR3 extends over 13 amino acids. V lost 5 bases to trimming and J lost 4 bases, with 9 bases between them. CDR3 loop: CAWVKIYNSPLHF. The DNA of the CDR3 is TGTGCCTGGGTAAAGATATATAATTCACCCCTCCACTTT.

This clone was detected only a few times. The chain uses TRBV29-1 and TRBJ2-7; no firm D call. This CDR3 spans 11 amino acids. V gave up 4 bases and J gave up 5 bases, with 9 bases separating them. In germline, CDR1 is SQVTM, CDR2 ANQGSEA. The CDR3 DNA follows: TGCAGCGTTGTTTTTTTTGACGAGCAGTACTTC. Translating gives CSVVFFDEQYF.

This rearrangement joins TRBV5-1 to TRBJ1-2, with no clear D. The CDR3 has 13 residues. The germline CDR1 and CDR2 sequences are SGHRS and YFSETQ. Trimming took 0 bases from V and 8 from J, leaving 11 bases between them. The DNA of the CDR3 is TGCGCCAGCAGCTTGGGCCTCGTCCTCGGCTACACCTTC. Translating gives CASSLGLVLGYTF.

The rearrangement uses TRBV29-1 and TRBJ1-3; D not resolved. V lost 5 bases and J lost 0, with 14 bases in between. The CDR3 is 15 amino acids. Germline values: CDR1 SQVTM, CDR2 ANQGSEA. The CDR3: CSVSPQTSSGNTIYF. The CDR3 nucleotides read TGCAGCGTTTCCCCTCAGACTAGCTCTGGAAACACCATATATTTT.

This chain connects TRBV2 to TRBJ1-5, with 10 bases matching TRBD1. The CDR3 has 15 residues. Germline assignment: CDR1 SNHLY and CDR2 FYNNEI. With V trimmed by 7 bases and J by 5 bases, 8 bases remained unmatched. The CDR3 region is CASTGDRGFHQPQHF. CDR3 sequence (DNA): TGTGCCAGCACCGGGGACAGGGGCTTTCATCAGCCCCAGCATTTT.

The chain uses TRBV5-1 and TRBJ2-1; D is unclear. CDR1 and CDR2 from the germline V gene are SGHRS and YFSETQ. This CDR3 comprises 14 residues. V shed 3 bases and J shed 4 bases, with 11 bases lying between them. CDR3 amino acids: CASSSSPTYNEQFF. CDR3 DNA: TGCGCCAGCAGCTCCAGCCCGACTTACAATGAGCAGTTCTTC.

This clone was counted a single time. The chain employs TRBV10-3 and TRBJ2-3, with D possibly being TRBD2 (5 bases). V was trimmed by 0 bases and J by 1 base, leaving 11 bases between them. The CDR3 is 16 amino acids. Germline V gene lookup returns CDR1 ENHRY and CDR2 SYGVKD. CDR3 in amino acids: CAISESTRTGTDTQYF. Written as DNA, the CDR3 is TGTGCCATCAGTGAGTCGACTCGGACTGGCACAGATACGCAGTATTTT.

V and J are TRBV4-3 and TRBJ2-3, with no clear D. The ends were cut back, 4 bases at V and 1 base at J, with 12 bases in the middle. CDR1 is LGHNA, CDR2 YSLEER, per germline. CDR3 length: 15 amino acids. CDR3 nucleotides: TGCGCCAGCAGCCCTTTTGCGAGAGGCACAGATACGCAGTATTTT. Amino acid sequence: CASSPFARGTDTQYF.

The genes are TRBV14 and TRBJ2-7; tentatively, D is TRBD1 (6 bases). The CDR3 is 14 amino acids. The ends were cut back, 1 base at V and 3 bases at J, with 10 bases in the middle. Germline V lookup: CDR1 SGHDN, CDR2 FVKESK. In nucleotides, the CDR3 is TGTGCCAGCAGCCAAGTACGGACAGACTACGAGCAGTACTTC. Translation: CASSQVRTDYEQYF.

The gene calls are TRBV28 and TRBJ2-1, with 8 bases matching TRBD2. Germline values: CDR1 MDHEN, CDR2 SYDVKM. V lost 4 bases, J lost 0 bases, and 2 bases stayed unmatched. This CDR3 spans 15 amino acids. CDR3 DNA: TGTGCCAGCAGTTCGAGCGGGGGCTCCTACAATGAGCAGTTCTTC. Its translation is CASSSSGGSYNEQFF.

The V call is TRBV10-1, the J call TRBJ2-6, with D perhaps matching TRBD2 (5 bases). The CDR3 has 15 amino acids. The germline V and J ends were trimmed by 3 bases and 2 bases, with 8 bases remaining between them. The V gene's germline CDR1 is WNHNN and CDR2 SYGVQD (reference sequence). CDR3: CASSEGGAGANVLTF. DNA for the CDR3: TGCGCCAGCAGTGAAGGAGGTGCTGGGGCCAACGTCCTGACTTTC.

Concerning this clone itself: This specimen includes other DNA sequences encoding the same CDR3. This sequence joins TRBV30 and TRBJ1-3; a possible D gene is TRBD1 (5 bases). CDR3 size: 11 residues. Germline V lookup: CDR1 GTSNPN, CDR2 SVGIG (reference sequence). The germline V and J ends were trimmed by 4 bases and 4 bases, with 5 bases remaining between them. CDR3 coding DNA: TGTGCCTGGACAGGGGGAAACACCATATATTTT. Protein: CAWTGGNTIYF.

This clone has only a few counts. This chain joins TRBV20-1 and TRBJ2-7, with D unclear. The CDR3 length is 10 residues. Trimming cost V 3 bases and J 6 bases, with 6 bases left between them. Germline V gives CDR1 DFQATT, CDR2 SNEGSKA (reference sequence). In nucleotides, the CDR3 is TGCAGTGCTAGCCTATCCGAGCAGTACTTC. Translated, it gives CSASLSEQYF.

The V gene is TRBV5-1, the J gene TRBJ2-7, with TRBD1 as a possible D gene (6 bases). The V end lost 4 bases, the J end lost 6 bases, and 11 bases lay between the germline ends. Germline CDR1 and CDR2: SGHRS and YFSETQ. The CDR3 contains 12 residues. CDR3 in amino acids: CASSDSGVEQYF. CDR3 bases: TGCGCCAGCAGCGACTCAGGGGTCGAGCAGTACTTC. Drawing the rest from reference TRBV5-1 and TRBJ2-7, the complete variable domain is KAGVTQTPRYLIKTRGQQVTLSCSPISGHRSVSWYQQTPGQGLQFLFEYFSETQRNKGNFPGRFSGRQFSNSRSEMNVSTLELGDSALYLCASSDSGVEQYFGPGTRLTVT.

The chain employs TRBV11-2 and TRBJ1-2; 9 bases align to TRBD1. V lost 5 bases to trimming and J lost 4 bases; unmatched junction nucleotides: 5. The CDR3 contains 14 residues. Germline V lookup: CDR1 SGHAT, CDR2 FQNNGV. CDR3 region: CASSAGTGTYGYTF. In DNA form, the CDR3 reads TGTGCCAGCAGCGCCGGGACAGGGACCTATGGCTACACCTTC.

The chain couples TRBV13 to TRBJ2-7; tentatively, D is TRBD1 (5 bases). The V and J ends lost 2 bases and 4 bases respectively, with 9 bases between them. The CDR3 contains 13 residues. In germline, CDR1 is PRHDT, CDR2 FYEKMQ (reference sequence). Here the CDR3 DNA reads TGTGCCAGCAGCTTAAGGGGAACTTACGAGCAGTACTTC. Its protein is CASSLRGTYEQYF.

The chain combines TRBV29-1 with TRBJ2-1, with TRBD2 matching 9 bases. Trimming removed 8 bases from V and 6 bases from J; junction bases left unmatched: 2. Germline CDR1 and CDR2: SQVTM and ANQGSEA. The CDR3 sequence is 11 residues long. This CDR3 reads CSKTSGNEQFF. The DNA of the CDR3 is TGCAGCAAGACTAGCGGCAATGAGCAGTTCTTC.

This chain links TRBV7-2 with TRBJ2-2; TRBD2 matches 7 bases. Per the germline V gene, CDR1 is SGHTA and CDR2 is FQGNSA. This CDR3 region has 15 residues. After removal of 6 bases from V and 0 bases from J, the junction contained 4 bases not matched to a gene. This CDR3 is CASSRRGANTGELFF. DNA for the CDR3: TGTGCCAGCAGTCGCCGGGGGGCGAACACCGGGGAGCTGTTTTTT. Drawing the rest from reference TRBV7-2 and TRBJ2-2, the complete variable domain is GAGVSQSPSNKVTEKGKDVELRCDPISGHTALYWYRQSLGQGLEFLIYFQGNSAPDKSGLPSDRFSAERTGGSVSTLTIQRTQQEDSAVYLCASSRRGANTGELFFGEGSRLTVL.